The rows below give T cell receptor beta chains drawn from one sample of a study of cytomegalovirus exposure and HLA in healthy donors. Clones were read by immunoSEQ multiplex PCR, and TCRdb kept only the in-frame ones, dropping some. Of about 200,000 clones in the sample, around 86% were seen once. The sequenced material came from PBMCs. These receptors originate from a woman under 30 in good health and CMV-seropositive. Each CDR3 is given with its conserved first and last residue. The D gene is left open where the match is weak. Size values are once, few and many counts, or a class for expanded clones, and some rows have none.

-,TRBD2,TRBJ2-7,TRBV27,CASSPGTKYRQYF,TGTGCCAGCAGTCCCGGGACTAAATATAGGCAGTACTTC
-,TRBD2,TRBJ2-1,TRBV25-1,CASSNIAGGTYNEQFF,TGTGCCAGCAGTAACATCGCGGGAGGAACCTACAATGAGCAGTTCTTC
few,-,TRBJ1-2,TRBV6-5,CASFGAGDYGYTF,TGTGCCAGCTTTGGGGCAGGGGACTATGGCTACACCTTC
-,TRBD1,TRBJ2-7,TRBV5-6,CASSLIFRTGPSYEQYF,TGTGCCAGCAGCTTGATCTTCCGGACAGGACCCTCCTACGAGCAGTACTTC
-,TRBD1,TRBJ1-1,TRBV27,CASNPDRGSTEAFF,TGTGCCAGCAATCCAGACAGGGGGTCTACTGAAGCTTTCTTT
-,-,TRBJ1-2,TRBV28,CASSFRGSYGYTF,TGTGCCAGCAGTTTTAGGGGATCCTATGGCTACACCTTC
-,-,TRBJ2-1,TRBV9,CASSVETIFGGNEQFF,TGTGCCAGCAGCGTAGAAACGATTTTCGGCGGTAATGAGCAGTTCTTC
-,TRBD1,TRBJ1-4,TRBV11-3,CASSKRGTGNEKLFF,TGTGCCAGCAGCAAAAGGGGGACAGGGAATGAAAAACTGTTTTTT
-,-,TRBJ2-1,TRBV5-1,CASSSGDRIGGEQFF,TGCGCCAGCAGCTCGGGCGATAGGATAGGGGGTGAGCAGTTCTTC
-,-,TRBJ1-4,TRBV5-6,CASSSIQATNEKLFF,TGTGCCAGCAGCTCAATACAGGCAACTAATGAAAAACTGTTTTTT
-,-,TRBJ2-1,TRBV2,CASSEMRGSYNEQFF,TGTGCCAGCAGTGAAATGCGGGGCTCCTACAATGAGCAGTTCTTC
-,TRBD1,TRBJ2-7,TRBV19,CASAVVGQGLSSYEQYF,TGTGCCAGTGCCGTTGTGGGACAGGGACTTAGCTCCTACGAGCAGTACTTC
-,TRBD1,TRBJ1-2,TRBV28,CAARDRANYGYTF,TGTGCCGCTAGGGACAGGGCTAACTATGGCTACACCTTC
-,TRBD2,TRBJ2-1,TRBV30,CAWTASGWGEQFF,TGTGCCTGGACCGCTAGCGGATGGGGTGAGCAGTTCTTC
-,-,TRBJ2-6,TRBV11-2,CASSLGAGSGANVLTF,TGTGCCAGCAGCTTAGGGGCGGGGTCTGGGGCCAACGTCCTGACTTTC
-,-,TRBJ2-1,TRBV27,CASSLFTSVSYNEQFF,TGTGCCAGCAGTTTATTTACTAGTGTTTCCTACAATGAGCAGTTCTTC
-,TRBD1,TRBJ1-2,TRBV29-1,CSAGRRDRGGGYTF,TGCAGCGCTGGCCGACGCGACAGGGGCGGGGGCTACACCTTC
-,TRBD2,TRBJ2-3,TRBV9,CASSPGWGGSTDTQYF,TGTGCCAGCAGCCCGGGCTGGGGGGGGAGCACAGATACGCAGTATTTT
-,TRBD2,TRBJ2-1,TRBV6-1,CASSAGLAGGYNEQFF,TGTGCCAGCAGTGCCGGACTAGCGGGAGGGTACAATGAGCAGTTCTTC
-,-,TRBJ2-5,TRBV4-2,CASSQASEETQYF,TGTGCCAGCAGCCAAGCTTCGGAAGAGACCCAGTACTTC
-,TRBD1,TRBJ1-5,TRBV4-1,CASSQGGQGAWGQPQHF,TGCGCCAGCAGCCAGGGGGGACAGGGGGCTTGGGGGCAGCCCCAGCATTTT
-,TRBD1,TRBJ2-7,TRBV28,CASSSGQGVSYEQYF,TGTGCCAGCAGTTCCGGACAGGGTGTCTCCTACGAGCAGTACTTC
-,-,TRBJ2-6,TRBV5-6,CASSPIWLSGANVLTF,TGTGCCAGCAGCCCGATCTGGCTCTCTGGGGCCAACGTCCTGACTTTC
-,-,TRBJ1-5,TRBV28,CASSPWSSFSNQPQHF,TGTGCCAGCAGCCCCTGGAGCAGTTTTAGCAATCAGCCCCAGCATTTT
-,TRBD2,TRBJ2-7,TRBV6-5,CASTRTSGLYEQYF,TGTGCCAGCACCCGGACTAGCGGGTTATACGAGCAGTACTTC
-,TRBD2,TRBJ2-5,TRBV30,CAWRSGRGIETQYF,TGTGCCTGGAGGAGCGGGAGGGGGATTGAGACCCAGTACTTC
-,-,TRBJ1-2,TRBV28,CASSPSVGFYGYTF,TGTGCCAGCAGTCCCTCCGTCGGGTTCTATGGCTACACCTTC
once,TRBD2,TRBJ2-1,TRBV7-9,CASSPPGLAGVGYNEQFF,TGTGCCAGCAGCCCCCCGGGACTAGCGGGAGTTGGGTACAATGAGCAGTTCTTC
-,TRBD2,TRBJ2-5,TRBV4-1,CASSQVAGIETQYF,TGCGCCAGCAGCCAAGTAGCGGGAATAGAGACCCAGTACTTC
once,TRBD1,TRBJ2-7,TRBV10-1,CARPGQGVGSSYEQYF,TGCGCCAGACCAGGACAGGGGGTGGGGAGCTCCTACGAGCAGTACTTC
-,-,TRBJ1-2,TRBV28,CASSLNKNRYGYTF,TGTGCCAGCAGTTTGAACAAGAATCGTTATGGCTACACCTTC
-,-,TRBJ1-1,TRBV25-1,CASSYSWMNTEAFF,TGTGCCAGCAGCTACAGCTGGATGAACACTGAAGCTTTCTTT
-,TRBD2,TRBJ2-3,TRBV2,CASGVTSGRASTDTQYF,TGTGCCAGCGGGGTGACTAGCGGGAGAGCTAGCACAGATACGCAGTATTTT
-,-,TRBJ2-7,TRBV18,CASSPRGRAYEQYF,TGTGCCAGCTCACCACGAGGCAGGGCCTACGAGCAGTACTTC
-,-,TRBJ2-2,TRBV20-1,CSAKSSGELFF,TGCAGTGCTAAATCTTCCGGGGAGCTGTTTTTT
-,-,TRBJ2-2,TRBV2,CASQATHTGELFF,TGTGCCAGCCAAGCCACGCACACCGGGGAGCTGTTTTTT
-,-,TRBJ2-5,TRBV2,CASTEYQETQYF,TGTGCCAGCACAGAATATCAAGAGACCCAGTACTTC
-,-,TRBJ2-7,TRBV27,CASSLSSQYEQYF,TGTGCCAGCAGTTTATCTAGTCAATACGAGCAGTACTTC
few,-,TRBJ2-7,TRBV19,CASSIVGPFAYEQYF,TGTGCCAGTAGTATAGTTGGCCCCTTCGCCTACGAGCAGTACTTC
once,TRBD2,TRBJ2-1,TRBV25-1,CASRGTRDNEQFF,TGTGCCAGCAGGGGGACTAGGGACAATGAGCAGTTCTTC
-,-,TRBJ2-2,TRBV10-3,CAISPSLSTNTGELFF,TGTGCCATCAGTCCATCCTTGAGTACGAACACCGGGGAGCTGTTTTTT
-,-,TRBJ2-5,TRBV5-1,CASSSEGRETQYF,TGCGCCAGCAGCTCGGAGGGTCGTGAGACCCAGTACTTC